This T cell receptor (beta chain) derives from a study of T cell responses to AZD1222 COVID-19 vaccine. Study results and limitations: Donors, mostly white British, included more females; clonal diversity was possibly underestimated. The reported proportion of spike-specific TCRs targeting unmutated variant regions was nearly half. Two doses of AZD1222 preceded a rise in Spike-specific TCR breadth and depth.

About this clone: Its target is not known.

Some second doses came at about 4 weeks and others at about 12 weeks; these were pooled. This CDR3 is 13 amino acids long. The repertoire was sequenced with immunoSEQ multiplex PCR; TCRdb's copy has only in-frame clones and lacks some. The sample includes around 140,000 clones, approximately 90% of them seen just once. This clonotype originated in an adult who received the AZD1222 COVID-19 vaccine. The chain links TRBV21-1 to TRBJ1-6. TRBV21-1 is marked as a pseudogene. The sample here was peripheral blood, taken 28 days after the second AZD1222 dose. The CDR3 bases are TGTGCCAGCCGGGCGGCTGAGGATTCACCCCTCCACTTT. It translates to CASRAAEDSPLHF.